The 22 T cell receptor beta chains reported below all come from one sample, sequenced in a study of blood T cell repertoires in COVID-19. Libraries were prepared by immunoSEQ multiplex PCR; TCRdb keeps only in-frame clonotypes and omits some of them. Counted here are about 56,000 clones, 55% to 75% occurring once; the ten biggest clones make up roughly 4.9%. Input material: peripheral blood. The receptor set was obtained from a woman between 65 and 79 years old with COVID-19, enrolled during active disease.

The gene calls are TRBV2 and TRBJ1-5, with a weak D call TRBD1 (5 bases). The CDR3 is 14 amino acids. V gave up 5 bases and J gave up 3 bases, with 11 bases separating them. The germline V gene has CDR1 SNHLY and CDR2 FYNNEI. DNA for the CDR3: TGTGCCAGCAGTCGGTGGGGGGACAATCAGCCCCAGCATTTT. As protein: CASSRWGDNQPQHF.

The V call is TRBV5-1, the J call TRBJ2-5; 8 bases align to TRBD2. J was trimmed by 5 bases and V by 0 bases; bases with no gene match: 9. Germline V gene sequence: CDR1 SGHRS, CDR2 YFSETQ. This CDR3 spans 16 amino acids. This CDR3 reads CASSLDALAGRETQYF. The CDR3 DNA is TGCGCCAGCAGCTTGGACGCCCTAGCGGGCCGGGAGACCCAGTACTTC. The variable domain in full, with the rest retrieved from reference TRBV5-1 and TRBJ2-5, is KAGVTQTPRYLIKTRGQQVTLSCSPISGHRSVSWYQQTPGQGLQFLFEYFSETQRNKGNFPGRFSGRQFSNSRSEMNVSTLELGDSALYLCASSLDALAGRETQYFGPGTRLLVL.

This clone turned up a few times. V is TRBV5-1 and J is TRBJ1-2, with 10 bases fitting TRBD1. Germline V gene lookup returns CDR1 SGHRS and CDR2 YFSETQ. The CDR3 spans 15 residues. Trimming removed 4 bases from V and 5 bases from J; junction bases left unmatched: 8. CDR3 loop: CASSPGTGVSYGYTF. CDR3 DNA: TGCGCCAGCAGCCCTGGGACAGGGGTTAGTTATGGCTACACCTTC.

This clone was recorded once. This chain joins TRBV7-2 and TRBJ2-1; tentative D call: TRBD1 (8 bases). V lost 5 bases, J lost 3 bases, and 17 bases lay in between. This CDR3 has 16 amino acids. Germline CDR1 SGHTA, CDR2 FQGNSA. CDR3 protein: CASSPRTGGVYNEQFF. CDR3 nucleotides: TGTGCCAGCAGCCCTCGAACAGGGGGGGTCTACAATGAGCAGTTCTTC.

The genes are TRBV6-1 and TRBJ1-4; D is perhaps TRBD1 (5 bases). CDR1 is MNHNS and CDR2 is SASEGT in the germline V gene. The CDR3 runs 14 residues. V gave up 2 bases and J gave up 12 bases, with 16 bases separating them. CDR3 residues: CASSESVGRDQLFF. Written as DNA, the CDR3 is TGTGCCAGCAGTGAATCCGTGGGCAGGGATCAACTGTTTTTT.

This chain connects TRBV2 to TRBJ1-4; a possible D gene is TRBD1 (6 bases). The V and J ends lost 6 bases and 7 bases respectively, with 15 bases between them. The CDR3 spans 14 residues. Germline loops: CDR1 SNHLY, CDR2 FYNNEI. CDR3 protein: CASRLQGSSEKLFF. The CDR3 coding sequence is TGTGCCAGCAGATTACAGGGTTCTAGTGAAAAACTGTTTTTT.

To note about this clone: The sample contains more than one DNA sequence encoding this CDR3. DNA of the CDR3: TGTGCCAGCTCACCCCCAGAAGAAGAGACCCAGTACTTC. Its protein product is CASSPPEEETQYF. This chain joins TRBV18 and TRBJ2-5; D unclear. This CDR3 spans 13 amino acids. The V and J ends lost 3 bases and 3 bases respectively, with 8 bases between them. Germline CDR1 is KGHSH and CDR2 is LQKENI.

This clone appeared once. This chain joins TRBV11-3 and TRBJ2-2, with no clear D. V dropped 1 base and J dropped 4 bases, with 7 bases sitting between them. CDR3 size: 14 residues. Germline V gene data show CDR1 as SGHNT and CDR2 as YENEEA. The CDR3 spells CASSLVDSTGELFF. CDR3 coding DNA: TGTGCCAGCAGCTTAGTTGATAGCACCGGGGAGCTGTTTTTT. Full variable domain (outside the CDR3, taken from reference TRBV11-3 and TRBJ2-2): EAGVVQSPRYKIIEKKQPVAFWCNPISGHNTLYWYLQNLGQGPELLIRYENEEAVDDSQLPKDRFSAERLKGVDSTLKIQPAELGDSAVYLCASSLVDSTGELFFGEGSRLTVL.

The V call is TRBV27, the J call TRBJ1-2; D is possibly TRBD1 (5 bases). CDR1 and CDR2 from the germline V gene are MNHEY and SMNVEV (reference sequence). V lost 2 bases, J lost 4 bases, and 8 bases lay in between. The CDR3 is 13 residues long. Here the CDR3 DNA reads TGTGCCAGCAGTTTAAGGGGCACCTATGGCTACACCTTC. Its protein is CASSLRGTYGYTF.

This clone has more than one count but fewer than ten. The chain carries TRBV11-3 and TRBJ2-3; 8 bases line up with TRBD2. V gave up 7 bases and J gave up 0 bases; unmatched junction bases: 3. The germline CDR1 and CDR2 sequences are SGHNT and YENEEA. This CDR3 comprises 14 residues. The CDR3 here is CASKLAASTDTQYF. For the CDR3, the DNA is TGTGCCAGCAAACTAGCGGCTAGCACAGATACGCAGTATTTT.

The chain uses TRBV7-9 and TRBJ1-2; 9 bases are a match to TRBD1. CDR3 length: 14 amino acids. The ends lost 1 base at V and 8 bases at J; junction bases unmatched: 5. Per the germline V gene, CDR1 is SEHNR and CDR2 is FQNEAQ (reference sequence). This CDR3 is CASSLVTGGGGYTF. CDR3 DNA sequence: TGTGCCAGCAGCTTAGTCACAGGGGGCGGCGGCTACACCTTC.

As concerns this clone: Distinct nucleotide sequences in the sample also encode this CDR3. V is TRBV5-8 and J is TRBJ2-5; 9 nucleotides agree with TRBD1. Trimming took 4 bases from V and 1 from J; bases not matched to a gene: 2. Germline V lookup: CDR1 SGHTS, CDR2 YDEGEE. This CDR3 is built from 14 residues. The CDR3 DNA reads as TGTGCCAGCAGCGCGGGACAGGGCCAAGAGACCCAGTACTTC. It yields the protein CASSAGQGQETQYF.

This clone is labeled as medium-sized. The CDR3 nucleotides read TGTGCCGCGATGGCAGCGCGGGACGAGCAGTACGTC. Translation gives CAAMAARDEQYV. This rearrangement joins TRBV6-5 to TRBJ2-7; D possibly corresponds to TRBD2 (5 bases). V lost 11 bases and J 5 bases, leaving 16 bases between the germline ends. In germline, CDR1 is MNHEY, CDR2 SVGAGI. There are 12 residues in the CDR3.

The V gene is TRBV3-1 (or the pseudogene TRBV3-2), the J gene TRBJ1-1, with D maybe TRBD1 (5 bases). The CDR3 is 16 amino acids. V was pared by 6 bases and J by 1 base, with 18 bases between. The germline gives CDR1 LGHDT, CDR2 YNNKEL (reference sequence). The CDR3, as DNA: TGTGCCAGCAGAGAAACGGGGGAATTGCGGAACACTGAAGCTTTCTTT. Translating it yields CASRETGELRNTEAFF.

The gene calls are TRBV19 and TRBJ2-3, with TRBD2 matching over 8 bases. Germline values: CDR1 LNHDA, CDR2 SQIVND (reference sequence). V lost 4 bases and J lost 0; bases outside the gene matches: 0. This CDR3 comprises 14 residues. The chain's CDR3 is CASSSGRSTDTQYF. The CDR3 DNA is TGTGCCAGTAGTAGCGGGAGGAGCACAGATACGCAGTATTTT.

The chain joins TRBV5-1 to TRBJ1-2; 9 positions match TRBD1. This CDR3 region has 14 residues. Germline V gives CDR1 SGHRS, CDR2 YFSETQ. Unmatched junction bases numbered 0, after V lost 0 bases and J lost 3 bases. The DNA of the CDR3 is TGCGCCAGCAGCTTGGGGGACAGGGACTATGGCTACACCTTC. Translated, it gives CASSLGDRDYGYTF.

V gene TRBV19 combines with J gene TRBJ1-2; 8 bases are shared with TRBD1. The CDR3 sequence is 14 residues long. Germline values: CDR1 LNHDA, CDR2 SQIVND (reference sequence). Trimming at V came to 6 bases and at J to 4 bases, leaving 7 bases not matched to a gene. In nucleotides, the CDR3 is TGTGCCAGTAGCCTCTCAACAGGGGGCTATGGCTACACCTTC. This codes for CASSLSTGGYGYTF.

V and J are TRBV11-2 and TRBJ2-7; 7 nucleotides align to TRBD2. The CDR3 has 15 amino acids. Germline V lookup: CDR1 SGHAT, CDR2 FQNNGV. The V gene end was trimmed by 1 base and the J gene end by 4 bases; junction bases not matched to a gene: 7. CDR3: CASSLGSSGFYEQYF. CDR3 DNA sequence: TGTGCCAGCAGCTTAGGAAGTAGCGGGTTTTACGAGCAGTACTTC.

The V call is TRBV28, the J call TRBJ1-5; D is possibly TRBD1 (5 bases). The CDR3 runs 15 residues. CDR1 is MDHEN, CDR2 SYDVKM, per germline. V was trimmed by 7 bases and J by 2 bases, leaving 15 bases between them. The CDR3: CASNKARVGNQPQHF. In DNA form, the CDR3 reads TGTGCCAGCAATAAAGCCAGGGTAGGCAATCAGCCCCAGCATTTT.

This sequence joins TRBV7-2 and TRBJ1-2; 7 bases match TRBD1. CDR1 is SGHTA, CDR2 FQGNSA, per germline. V shed 3 bases and J 10 bases; nucleotides not matched to a gene: 11. CDR3 length: 14 amino acids. CDR3 loop: CASSFGRTGQYYTF. CDR3 DNA: TGTGCCAGCAGCTTCGGTAGGACAGGCCAATACTACACCTTC.

V is TRBV5-1 and J is TRBJ2-3, with 7 nucleotides matching TRBD2. CDR1 SGHRS and CDR2 YFSETQ come from the germline V gene. With 3 bases clipped from V and 2 bases from J, the junction kept 9 bases outside the gene matches. The CDR3 has 16 amino acids. In DNA, the CDR3 is TGCGCCAGCAGCTCCCGGGCGGGGGAGGACACAGATACGCAGTATTTT. It specifies CASSSRAGEDTDTQYF. Full variable domain (rest looked up from reference TRBV5-1 and TRBJ2-3): KAGVTQTPRYLIKTRGQQVTLSCSPISGHRSVSWYQQTPGQGLQFLFEYFSETQRNKGNFPGRFSGRQFSNSRSEMNVSTLELGDSALYLCASSSRAGEDTDTQYFGPGTRLTVL.

The chain uses TRBV6-2 or TRBV6-3 and TRBJ2-7; no definite D call. This CDR3 has 16 residues. The germline gives CDR1 MNHEY, CDR2 SVGEGT. The germline V and J ends were trimmed by 2 bases and 0 bases, with 14 bases remaining between them. The CDR3 reads CASSYQGGSRSYEQYF. The CDR3 nucleotides are TGTGCCAGCAGTTACCAAGGCGGATCACGCTCCTACGAGCAGTACTTC.